Below, 17 T cell receptor beta chains from the same sample are listed, as sequenced in a study of type 1 and type 2 diabetes patients. Genomic DNA was the PCR template. Multiplex PCR with 30 forward and 13 reverse primers amplified the TCR beta CDR3. TCRdb reanalysed the multiplex PCR reads using MiXCR and keeps one entry per CDR3 protein. This sample yields under 300,000 distinct CDR3 sequences, of which around 47% are seen a single time; around 15% belongs to the top ten. Sequencing was carried out using peripheral blood mononuclear cells (PBMCs). The receptors come from a young man with type 2 diabetes.

This clonotype was counted a single time. The chain is built from TRBV29-1 and TRBJ2-2; TRBD2 aligns across 11 bases. CDR1 is SQVTM and CDR2 is ANQGSEA in the germline V gene. There are 16 residues in the CDR3. Trimming removed 6 bases from V and 1 base from J; junction bases left unmatched: 7. CDR3 amino acids: CSVKTSGAQNTGELFF. The CDR3 bases are TGCAGCGTGAAGACTAGCGGGGCCCAGAACACCGGGGAGCTGTTTTTT.

This clonotype has a single count. The chain is built from TRBV10-2 and TRBJ2-3; 15 nucleotides align to TRBD2. The J segment lost 3 bases and the V segment lost 3 bases, leaving 1 base of the junction unmatched. In germline, CDR1 is WSHSY, CDR2 SAAADI. This CDR3 is built from 16 residues. The CDR3 nucleotides are TGCGCCAGCAGTGACGGGACTAGCGGGAGGACAGATACGCAGTATTTT. Protein: CASSDGTSGRTDTQYF.

The rearrangement uses TRBV6-2 or TRBV6-3 and TRBJ2-3, with D uncertain. With 11 bases removed from V and 3 bases from J, the gap between germline ends came to 9 bases. This CDR3 is built from 11 residues. The germline gives CDR1 MNHEY, CDR2 SVGEGT. The CDR3 protein is CACTGTDTQYF. The CDR3 DNA is TGTGCCTGCACTGGGACAGATACGCAGTATTTT.

This clonotype occurred a few times. V gene TRBV7-2 combines with J gene TRBJ1-5, with TRBD1 as a possible D gene (6 bases). V gave up 3 bases and J gave up 4 bases, with 13 bases separating them. CDR1 SGHTA and CDR2 FQGNSA come from the germline V gene. The CDR3 contains 15 residues. CDR3 in DNA: TGTGCCAGCAGCTTTTGGGGGCCGGGGAATCAGCCCCAGCATTTT. Its translation: CASSFWGPGNQPQHF. Full variable domain (outside the CDR3, taken from reference TRBV7-2 and TRBJ1-5): GAGVSQSPSNKVTEKGKDVELRCDPISGHTALYWYRQSLGQGLEFLIYFQGNSAPDKSGLPSDRFSAERTGGSVSTLTIQRTQQEDSAVYLCASSFWGPGNQPQHFGDGTRLSIL.

This chain links TRBV6-1 with TRBJ2-7; 8 bases are shared with TRBD1. This CDR3 region has 14 residues. Trimming took 6 bases from V and 6 from J; bases not matched to a gene: 10. Germline CDR1 reads MNHNS; CDR2 reads SASEGT. The CDR3 here is CASSEDRVGVEQYF. Written as DNA, the CDR3 is TGTGCCAGCAGCGAGGACAGGGTTGGTGTCGAGCAGTACTTC.

The chain combines TRBV20-1 with TRBJ2-3, with 10 nucleotides matching TRBD2. Germline CDR1 reads DFQATT; CDR2 reads SNEGSKA (reference sequence). The V and J ends lost 3 bases and 3 bases, in that order; junction bases with no gene match: 3. The CDR3 sequence is 14 residues long. CDR3 residues: CSARASGRTDTQYF. In DNA form, the CDR3 reads TGCAGTGCTAGGGCTAGCGGGAGAACAGATACGCAGTATTTT.

This chain joins TRBV6-1 and TRBJ1-1; 8 nucleotides match TRBD1. Germline CDR1 and CDR2: MNHNS and SASEGT. V shed 5 bases, J shed 11 bases, and the junction held 7 bases outside the gene matches. This CDR3 comprises 12 residues. CDR3 residues: CASSLPGQEAFF. The CDR3 region has the DNA TGTGCCAGCAGTCTTCCGGGACAGGAGGCTTTCTTT.

The table lists this clonotype with a few counts. The chain joins TRBV20-1 to TRBJ2-5, with D maybe TRBD1 (5 bases). V gave up 1 base and J gave up 4 bases, with 10 bases separating them. Germline CDR1 reads DFQATT; CDR2 reads SNEGSKA (reference sequence). The CDR3 totals 13 residues. The CDR3 reads CSARAGIGETQYF. CDR3 DNA sequence: TGCAGTGCTAGAGCAGGGATCGGAGAGACCCAGTACTTC.

V and J are TRBV6-6 and TRBJ1-6; the D gene is possibly TRBD1 (6 bases). Germline V gene lookup returns CDR1 MNHNY and CDR2 SVGAGI (reference sequence). V was clipped by 7 bases and J by 6 bases, with 13 bases between them. The CDR3 extends over 14 amino acids. The CDR3 here is CASNPTGANSPLHF. As DNA, the CDR3 is TGTGCCAGCAACCCGACAGGCGCTAATTCACCCCTCCACTTT.

About this clonotype itself: This may stem from a read error, because a much larger clone lies one nucleotide away. The chain combines TRBV30 with TRBJ2-7; a weak D match, TRBD2 (6 bases). Per germline, CDR1 GTSNPN and CDR2 SVGIG (reference sequence). The CDR3 covers 12 residues. DNA for the CDR3: TGTGCCTGGAGTCCGACGCGGGGCGAGCAGCACTTC. This translates into CAWSPTRGEQHF.

This clonotype was detected only a few times. Because the CDR3's place on the DNA is in doubt, the DNA is left out and the CDR3 is given as listed by TCRdb. The V call is TRBV7-3, the J call TRBJ2-7; the D segment call TRBD2 is taken from the table without a DNA check. Germline CDR1 is SGHTA and CDR2 is FQGTGA. The CDR3 comprises 20 residues, both ends counted. The CDR3 reads CASSFYICSAWRASSYEQYF.

The chain recombines TRBV19 with TRBJ2-3; no clear D. This CDR3 region has 12 residues. Germline CDR1 reads LNHDA; CDR2 reads SQIVND (reference sequence). Trimming removed 3 bases at V and 3 bases at J, with 4 bases between. The CDR3 coding sequence is TGTGCCAGTAGTATCCCTACAGATACGCAGTATTTT. Its protein is CASSIPTDTQYF.

This rearrangement joins TRBV10-1 to TRBJ1-1; D not certain. This CDR3 contains 16 residues. The V gene's germline CDR1 is WNHNN and CDR2 SYGVQD (reference sequence). V gave up 0 bases and J gave up 0 bases, with 11 bases separating them. The CDR3 DNA follows: TGCGCCAGCAGTGAGTCGACGCTCCCTGTGAACACTGAAGCTTTCTTT. Residues: CASSESTLPVNTEAFF.

V usage is TRBV7-3 and J usage is TRBJ2-3; TRBD2 matches at 13 bases. Looked up from germline, CDR1 is SGHTA and CDR2 is FQGTGA. This CDR3 contains 15 residues. Unmatched junction bases numbered 5, after V lost 5 bases and J lost 6 bases. In DNA form, the CDR3 reads TGTGCCAGCAGCCCTGGACTAGCGGGAGTGGATACGCAGTATTTT. Its translation is CASSPGLAGVDTQYF.

To note about this clonotype: Its ends do not fully match the called genes, so a read error is possible. This chain connects TRBV25-1 to TRBJ2-5; 10 nucleotides match TRBD1. The CDR3 covers 13 residues. Germline CDR1 and CDR2: MGHDK and SYGVNS. CDR3 in amino acids: CAIADRGQGTQYF. The CDR3 DNA reads as TGTGCCATCGCAGACAGGGGGCAAGGGACCCAGTACTTC.

The J gene is TRBJ2-2, the V gene TRBV19; 8 bases line up with TRBD1. After removal of 7 bases from V and 1 base from J, the junction contained 5 bases not matched to a gene. The CDR3 is 15 amino acids. Germline CDR1 and CDR2: LNHDA and SQIVND (reference sequence). Here the CDR3 DNA reads TGTGCCAGTACCAGGACAGGGTTGAACACCGGGGAGCTGTTTTTT. This codes for CASTRTGLNTGELFF.

The CDR3 DNA sequence: TGTGCCAGCAGCCGTGGAGCGGGAGTTTACGAGCAGTACTTC. Encoded protein: CASSRGAGVYEQYF. V and J are TRBV7-8 and TRBJ2-7, with 8 bases fitting TRBD2. Losses at the gene ends were 5 bases for V and 4 bases for J; bases not matched to a gene: 7. CDR1 is SGHVS and CDR2 is FQNEAQ in the germline V gene. The CDR3 is 14 residues long.